Given below is one TCR beta chain in context. What it recognizes is unknown. Template material for amplifying TCR beta CDR3 regions consisted of RNA transcripts. The HTBI primer set drove a first-round RT-PCR of the TCR CDR3. MiXCR was run by TCRdb on the multiplex PCR reads, yielding one entry per CDR3 protein. Of 390,000 or so distinct CDR3 sequences listed, about 15% were seen once; the top ten hold 13%. The germline CDR1 and CDR2 sequences are MGHDK and SYGVNS. V was pared by 7 bases and J by 4 bases, with 13 bases between. The CDR3 covers 13 residues. The record originates from a study of T cells in Graves' hyperthyroidism and ophthalmopathy. Not enrolled were patients with uncontrolled infection, other autoimmune disease, pregnancy or lactation. Study observations and caveats: Ophthalmopathy and stable hyperthyroidism were told apart by a 13 V-J model. Ophthalmopathy was predicted by the model a median of 6.5 months ahead of onset.

The clonotype comes from a man between 18 and 29 years old with Graves' ophthalmopathy. The chain uses TRBV25-1 and TRBJ1-1; a weak D match, TRBD1 (6 bases). The sample taken for sequencing was blood. The CDR3 reads CASNAGVTTEAFF. Here the CDR3 DNA reads TGTGCCAGCAACGCAGGGGTTACCACTGAAGCTTTCTTT. The full variable domain, its missing parts supplied by reference TRBV25-1 and TRBJ1-1, is EADIYQTPRYLVIGTGKKITLECSQTMGHDKMYWYQQDPGMELHLIHYSYGVNSTEKGDLSSESTVSRIRTEHFPLTLESARPSHTSQYLCASNAGVTTEAFFGQGTRLTVV.